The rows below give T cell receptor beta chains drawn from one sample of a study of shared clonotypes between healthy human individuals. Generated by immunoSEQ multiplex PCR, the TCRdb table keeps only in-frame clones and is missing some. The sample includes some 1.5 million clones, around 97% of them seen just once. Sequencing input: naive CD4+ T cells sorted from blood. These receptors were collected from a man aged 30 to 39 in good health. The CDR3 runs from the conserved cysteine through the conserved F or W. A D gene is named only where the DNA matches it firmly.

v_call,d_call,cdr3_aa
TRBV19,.,CASSMLGSDTQYF
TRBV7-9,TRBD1,CASSLYRGSYEQYF
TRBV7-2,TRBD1,CASSYRDSSYEQYF
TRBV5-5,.,CASSADSPVEPQHF
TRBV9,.,CASSVGLTYEQYF
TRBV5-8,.,CASSLVSGANVLTF
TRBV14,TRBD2,CASSQEPSGRRILYEQYF
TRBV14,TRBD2,CASSNPGLAGGYTGELFF
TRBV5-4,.,CASSRPGQIQETQYF
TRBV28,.,CASTNPGPRRPQHF
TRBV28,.,CASSGQSTGELFF
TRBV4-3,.,CASSRAELENYEQFF
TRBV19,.,CASLGWSWGNENEQFF
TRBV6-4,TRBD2,CASSQTSGYEQYF
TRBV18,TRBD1,CASSRSGTGVYEQYF
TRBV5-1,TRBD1,CASSPLGQGISGANVLTF
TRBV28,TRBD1,CASSGQGISGANVLTF
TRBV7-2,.,CASSLAGHSYEQYF
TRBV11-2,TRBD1,CASSHSLDRVSWGYTF
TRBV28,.,CASSLWGDKAYEQYF
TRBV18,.,CASSSLTDSEKLFF
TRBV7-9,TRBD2,CASSFLPGTSGSEQFF
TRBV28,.,CASSTAGDLAYEQYF
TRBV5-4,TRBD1,CASSSRDRGSTDTQYF
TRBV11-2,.,CASSLFTSWNLKLPYEQYF
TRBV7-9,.,CASSLTPGELFF